This T cell receptor beta chain was sequenced in a study of blood T cell repertoires in COVID-19. The data were produced by immunoSEQ multiplex PCR, yet TCRdb's version contains in-frame clones alone and is incomplete. In the table there are about 350,000 clones, 87% of which are singletons. The V gene's germline CDR1 is SGHRS and CDR2 YFSETQ. Trimming at V came to 4 bases and at J to 6 bases, leaving 9 bases not matched to a gene. There are 15 residues in the CDR3. The chain uses TRBV5-1 and TRBJ2-1; 8 positions match TRBD2. Sequencing input: PBMCs or T cells enriched from blood (not recorded which). The clonotype originates from a woman aged 25 to 39 who had recovered from COVID-19. The DNA of the CDR3 is TGCGCCAGCAGCCCGAAGCGGGGGCCCATCAATGAGCAGTTCTTC. Protein: CASSPKRGPINEQFF.